These 30 T cell receptor beta chains came from one sample sequenced in a study of blood T cell repertoires in COVID-19. TCRdb's copy holds only in-frame clones and misses some; the assay was immunoSEQ multiplex PCR. The sample holds around 23,000 clones; around 79% are singletons and the top ten take 5% to 8%. Sequenced material: peripheral blood. Every receptor here comes from a man aged 45-65 years with COVID-19, enrolled during active disease.

The V gene is TRBV30, the J gene TRBJ2-5; TRBD2 matches at 13 bases. The CDR3 runs 16 residues. Germline assignment: CDR1 GTSNPN and CDR2 SVGIG (reference sequence). Trimming removed 3 bases from V and 3 bases from J; junction bases left unmatched: 7. CDR3 residues: CAWSVSGTSGKETQYF. In DNA, the CDR3 is TGTGCCTGGAGCGTCTCCGGGACTAGCGGGAAAGAGACCCAGTACTTC.

The genes are TRBV6-1 and TRBJ2-7; D ambiguous. This CDR3 region has 16 residues. Germline values: CDR1 MNHNS, CDR2 SASEGT. V lost 2 bases and J lost 2, with 16 bases in between. The CDR3 reads CASSESRLGEAYEQYF. In DNA form, the CDR3 reads TGTGCCAGCAGTGAATCTCGTCTTGGAGAGGCCTACGAGCAGTACTTC.

The V and J genes are TRBV7-9 and TRBJ2-1; maybe TRBD1 (6 bases). Germline V gene data show CDR1 as SEHNR and CDR2 as FQNEAQ (reference sequence). This CDR3 contains 15 residues. Trimming cost V 5 bases and J 7 bases, with 18 bases left between them. The CDR3 nucleotides read TGTGCCAGCAGCCGTGGCCTCAGGGGTAGTAATGAGCAGTTCTTC. The encoded protein is CASSRGLRGSNEQFF.

This sequence joins TRBV5-4 and TRBJ1-3; TRBD1 is a possible D gene (5 bases). The CDR3 runs 18 residues. Germline V CDR1 and CDR2: SGHNT, YYREEE (reference sequence). With 4 bases removed from V and 4 bases from J, the gap between germline ends came to 24 bases. The chain's CDR3 is CASSPTLGPPGKGNTIYF. In nucleotides, the CDR3 is TGTGCCAGCAGCCCAACCCTTGGACCCCCAGGGAAGGGAAACACCATATATTTT.

The chain recombines TRBV6-5 with TRBJ2-5, with 7 bases identical to TRBD1. The CDR3 is made up of 14 amino acids. CDR1 is MNHEY, CDR2 SVGAGI, per germline. V shed 6 bases and J 4 bases; nucleotides not matched to a gene: 8. CDR3 loop: CASSPGTVGETQYF. The CDR3, as DNA: TGTGCCAGCAGCCCCGGGACAGTAGGAGAGACCCAGTACTTC.

The V call is TRBV19, the J call TRBJ2-7; possibly TRBD2 for D (5 bases). The V and J ends lost 1 base and 12 bases respectively, with 10 bases between them. The germline V gene has CDR1 LNHDA and CDR2 SQIVND (reference sequence). The CDR3 is 11 amino acids. CDR3 protein: CASSIGGSTYF. CDR3 sequence (DNA): TGTGCCAGTAGTATAGGAGGGTCGACGTACTTC.

The rearrangement links TRBV3-1 (or the pseudogene TRBV3-2) to TRBJ1-2, with 7 bases aligning to TRBD1. This CDR3 contains 15 residues. J lost 4 bases, V lost 1 base, and 6 bases had no gene match. The germline V gene has CDR1 LGHDT and CDR2 YNNKEL (reference sequence). The CDR3 bases are TGTGCCAGCAGCCAAGCACAGGGGAGTGCCTATGGCTACACCTTC. It yields the protein CASSQAQGSAYGYTF.

In this sample, this clone turned up once. The chain combines TRBV7-2 with TRBJ1-6, with 7 bases aligning to TRBD1. V was clipped by 0 bases and J by 7 bases; unmatched bases: 3. Germline V gene sequence: CDR1 SGHTA, CDR2 FQGNSA. The CDR3 is 15 amino acids. CDR3 region: CASSLARQGNSPLHF. The CDR3 DNA reads TGTGCCAGCAGCTTAGCACGACAGGGAAATTCACCCCTCCACTTT. Full variable domain (outside the CDR3, taken from reference TRBV7-2 and TRBJ1-6): GAGVSQSPSNKVTEKGKDVELRCDPISGHTALYWYRQSLGQGLEFLIYFQGNSAPDKSGLPSDRFSAERTGGSVSTLTIQRTQQEDSAVYLCASSLARQGNSPLHFGNGTRLTVT.

This clone was detected only a few times. This chain connects TRBV5-8 to TRBJ2-2; 8 bases agree with TRBD2. CDR3 size: 16 residues. V shed 4 bases and J 3 bases; nucleotides not matched to a gene: 8. CDR1 and CDR2 from the germline V gene are SGHTS and YDEGEE. The CDR3 DNA follows: TGTGCCAGCAGCCCCTTTTCGGGAGGGTACACCGGGGAGCTGTTTTTT. Encoded protein: CASSPFSGGYTGELFF.

This clone was observed a handful of times. The rearrangement uses TRBV19 and TRBJ2-3, with D unresolved. Trimming stripped 5 bases from V and 7 bases from J, with 10 bases between. Germline loops: CDR1 LNHDA, CDR2 SQIVND (reference sequence). This CDR3 has 12 residues. CDR3 region: CASSQARNTQYF. The CDR3 nucleotides are TGTGCCAGTAGTCAAGCGAGGAATACGCAGTATTTT.

The chain has TRBV28 and TRBJ1-1; 9 bases line up with TRBD1. CDR1 is MDHEN, CDR2 SYDVKM, per germline. With 7 bases clipped from V and 8 bases from J, the junction kept 14 bases outside the gene matches. This CDR3 region has 15 residues. The CDR3 sequence is CASTLSGTGQREAFF. DNA for the CDR3: TGTGCCAGCACCCTCTCCGGGACAGGGCAGAGGGAAGCTTTCTTT.

J is TRBJ1-1 and V is TRBV6-5, with 9 bases identical to TRBD1. Germline assignment: CDR1 MNHEY and CDR2 SVGAGI. V dropped 10 bases and J dropped 9; count of bases not matched to a gene: 12. The CDR3 loop spans 13 amino acids. CDR3 residues: CAIQQGATTQAFF. CDR3 sequence (DNA): TGTGCCATCCAACAGGGGGCCACTACCCAAGCTTTCTTT.

This sequence joins TRBV18 and TRBJ2-7; a weak D match, TRBD2 (5 bases). Per the germline V gene, CDR1 is KGHSH and CDR2 is LQKENI. Trimming removed 4 bases at V and 5 bases at J, with 15 bases between. This CDR3 has 14 residues. CDR3 sequence reads: CASSLNTDFHEQYF. For the CDR3, the DNA is TGTGCCAGCTCACTCAACACGGACTTTCACGAGCAGTACTTC.

The chain joins TRBV5-4 to TRBJ1-2; D might be TRBD1 (5 bases). CDR1 is SGHNT and CDR2 is YYREEE in the germline V gene (reference sequence). This CDR3 is 15 amino acids long. V lost 3 bases and J 2 bases, leaving 14 bases between the germline ends. CDR3 sequence: CASSSPPGVNYGYTF. The CDR3, as DNA: TGTGCCAGCAGCTCCCCCCCGGGGGTGAACTATGGCTACACCTTC.

CDR3 in amino acids: CASSIFGTGDSPLHF. CDR3 bases: TGTGCCAGTAGTATCTTTGGGACAGGGGATTCACCCCTCCACTTT. The rearrangement uses TRBV19 and TRBJ1-6; TRBD1 aligns across 10 bases. Trimming cost V 3 bases and J 8 bases; bases outside gene matches: 4. The CDR3 totals 15 residues. The germline CDR1 and CDR2 sequences are LNHDA and SQIVND (reference sequence). Drawing the rest from reference TRBV19 and TRBJ1-6, the complete variable domain is DGGITQSPKYLFRKEGQNVTLSCEQNLNHDAMYWYRQDPGQGLRLIYYSQIVNDFQKGDIAEGYSVSREKKESFPLTVTSAQKNPTAFYLCASSIFGTGDSPLHFGNGTRLTVT.

V usage is TRBV19 and J usage is TRBJ1-3; D unresolved. V was trimmed by 3 bases and J by 0 bases, leaving 9 bases between them. Germline values: CDR1 LNHDA, CDR2 SQIVND (reference sequence). The CDR3 runs to 15 residues. The CDR3 DNA reads TGTGCCAGTAGTATTGTCTCCTTCTCTGGAAACACCATATATTTT. Amino acid sequence: CASSIVSFSGNTIYF.

V usage is TRBV6-5 and J usage is TRBJ1-1; maybe TRBD1 (6 bases). This CDR3 has 15 amino acids. V lost 1 base to trimming and J lost 6 bases, with 15 bases between them. CDR1 MNHEY and CDR2 SVGAGI come from the germline V gene. CDR3 nucleotides: TGTGCCAGCAGTTACTTGGGGAGGGGGAGCGCTGAAGCTTTCTTT. Protein product: CASSYLGRGSAEAFF.

The rearrangement joins TRBV6-5 to TRBJ1-2; tentative D call: TRBD1 (6 bases). Per germline, CDR1 MNHEY and CDR2 SVGAGI. The CDR3 consists of 14 residues. V was clipped by 6 bases and J by 8 bases, with 19 bases between them. CDR3 coding DNA: TGTGCCAGCAGCTCGAACGGGCAGGGGAAAGGCTACACCTTC. Translating gives CASSSNGQGKGYTF.

The chain links TRBV19 to TRBJ2-6; D not certain. CDR1 is LNHDA and CDR2 is SQIVND in the germline V gene (reference sequence). The CDR3 loop spans 15 amino acids. V lost 7 bases and J 0 bases, leaving 10 bases between the germline ends. CDR3 bases: TGTGCCAGTATGGTGCGTTTCTCTGGGGCCAACGTCCTGACTTTC. Protein: CASMVRFSGANVLTF.

The chain recombines TRBV30 with TRBJ2-3; 11 bases are shared with TRBD2. Trimming took 2 bases from V and 4 from J; bases not matched to a gene: 8. Germline CDR1 is GTSNPN and CDR2 is SVGIG (reference sequence). The CDR3 covers 16 residues. The CDR3 DNA reads TGTGCCTGGAGTATAGCGGGGGGGCGGCTCGCAGATACGCAGTATTTT. Translating gives CAWSIAGGRLADTQYF.

The genes are TRBV10-2 and TRBJ1-2; a weak D match, TRBD1 (6 bases). The length of the CDR3 is 16 residues. V was shortened by 2 bases and J by 8 bases, with 21 bases between the two germline ends. In germline, CDR1 is WSHSY, CDR2 SAAADI. CDR3 bases: TGCGCCAGCAGTGAGCCACGGTCGGCAGGGGTTGGAGGCTACACCTTC. Translation: CASSEPRSAGVGGYTF.

The rearrangement uses TRBV5-4 and TRBJ1-2; 7 nucleotides line up with TRBD1. Germline V gives CDR1 SGHNT, CDR2 YYREEE (reference sequence). The CDR3 is 14 amino acids. V was pared by 4 bases and J by 4 bases, with 7 bases of the junction left unmatched. In nucleotides, the CDR3 is TGTGCCAGCAGCACGAAGGGGGCGCCCTATGGCTACACCTTC. It is translated as CASSTKGAPYGYTF.

The chain couples TRBV5-4 to TRBJ2-7; TRBD2 agrees at 10 bases. This CDR3 comprises 15 residues. Per germline, CDR1 SGHNT and CDR2 YYREEE (reference sequence). V shed 2 bases and J 0 bases; nucleotides not matched to a gene: 2. The CDR3 is CASSFRTSGSYEQYF. The CDR3 DNA reads as TGTGCCAGCAGCTTCAGGACTAGCGGCTCCTACGAGCAGTACTTC.

This clone was counted a single time. The chain combines TRBV28 with TRBJ1-5; tentatively, D is TRBD1 (5 bases). The length of the CDR3 is 13 residues. The ends were cut back, 6 bases at V and 4 bases at J, with 10 bases in the middle. Looked up from germline, CDR1 is MDHEN and CDR2 is SYDVKM. The CDR3 DNA reads TGTGCCAGCAGAACAGGAGCTAATCAGCCCCAGCATTTT. As protein: CASRTGANQPQHF.

The V and J genes are TRBV11-2 and TRBJ1-4, with 9 bases lining up with TRBD1. The junction had 12 bases not matched to a gene; V was cut back by 5 bases and J by 8 bases. The CDR3 contains 16 residues. Per the germline V gene, CDR1 is SGHAT and CDR2 is FQNNGV. The CDR3 region is CASSLNQQGAREKLFF. The DNA for the CDR3 is TGTGCCAGCAGCCTCAACCAACAGGGGGCAAGGGAAAAACTGTTTTTT.

A note on this clone: The identical CDR3 is also encoded by other nucleotide sequences in the sample. The chain joins TRBV9 to TRBJ1-2; 11 bases match TRBD1. The CDR3 loop spans 14 amino acids. V lost 2 bases and J lost 8; bases outside the gene matches: 5. Germline CDR1 reads SGDLS; CDR2 reads YYNGEE. The CDR3 DNA follows: TGTGCCAGCAGCGTCGGGGACAGGGGGGGAGGCTACACCTTC. As protein: CASSVGDRGGGYTF.

This clone has just a few counts. This chain joins TRBV2 and TRBJ1-5, with 12 positions matching TRBD1. Germline-derived CDR1 and CDR2 are SNHLY and FYNNEI. V dropped 7 bases and J dropped 7; count of bases not matched to a gene: 8. This CDR3 comprises 15 residues. The CDR3: CASTVGTGGGQPQHF. The CDR3 region has the DNA TGTGCCAGCACTGTAGGGACAGGGGGCGGCCAGCCCCAGCATTTT.

The genes are TRBV28 and TRBJ1-2; tentative D call: TRBD1 (6 bases). The CDR3 has 15 amino acids. Germline lookup yields CDR1 MDHEN and CDR2 SYDVKM. V was pared by 4 bases and J by 4 bases, with 16 bases between. CDR3 sequence: CASSYGGAVAYGYTF. As DNA, the CDR3 is TGTGCCAGCAGTTACGGGGGGGCGGTTGCCTATGGCTACACCTTC.

This chain connects TRBV11-2 to TRBJ1-4; a weak D match, TRBD1 (5 bases). Per germline, CDR1 SGHAT and CDR2 FQNNGV. The CDR3 extends over 14 amino acids. Between the trimmed V and J ends, which lost 3 bases and 4 bases, there was a span of 9 bases. CDR3 DNA: TGTGCCAGCAGCTTGGGCGACAGTAATGAAAAACTGTTTTTT. Its translation is CASSLGDSNEKLFF.

The chain links TRBV5-4 to TRBJ1-1, with D uncertain. V lost 2 bases, J lost 1 base, and 3 bases lay in between. The CDR3 spans 12 residues. Germline V gene data show CDR1 as SGHNT and CDR2 as YYREEE (reference sequence). The CDR3 DNA reads as TGTGCCAGCAGCTTTAAGAACACTGAAGCTTTCTTT. Translation: CASSFKNTEAFF.